Below, 5 T cell receptor beta chains from the same sample are listed, as sequenced in a study of T cell responses to AZD1222 COVID-19 vaccine. Method: immunoSEQ multiplex PCR; TCRdb's copy keeps in-frame clones and lacks some. The sample lists roughly 70,000 clones, roughly 82% seen once, with approximately 5.4% in the top ten. Specimen: peripheral blood, collected on day 0 of AZD1222 vaccination. These TCRs come from an adult in good health.

The gene calls are TRBV2 and TRBJ2-7; either TRBD1 or TRBD2 may supply D (5 bases each). CDR3 length: 15 residues. Germline assignment: CDR1 SNHLY and CDR2 FYNNEI. Trimming took off 5 bases at V and 0 bases at J, with 14 bases between the two ends. DNA of the CDR3: TGTGCCAGCAGTACCGGGACCTTCAACTCCTACGAGCAGTACTTC. Protein: CASSTGTFNSYEQYF.

This clone showed up just a few times. V is TRBV9 and J is TRBJ1-2; D is possibly TRBD1 (6 bases). The ends were cut back, 3 bases at V and 4 bases at J, with 10 bases in the middle. The CDR3 runs 13 residues. The V gene's germline CDR1 is SGDLS and CDR2 YYNGEE. As DNA, the CDR3 is TGTGCCAGCAGCGGCGAGACAGGCTATGGCTACACCTTC. Protein sequence: CASSGETGYGYTF.

V gene TRBV11-2 combines with J gene TRBJ1-5; D is possibly TRBD1 (5 bases). Germline CDR1 reads SGHAT; CDR2 reads FQNNGV. CDR3 length: 15 residues. The V gene lost 0 bases and the J gene lost 2 bases, with 8 bases spanning the gap. The CDR3 DNA reads as TGTGCCAGCAGCTTAGATAGGGGCGGCAATCAGCCCCAGCATTTT. Residues: CASSLDRGGNQPQHF. Combining the CDR3 with reference TRBV11-2 and TRBJ1-5 gives the whole variable domain EAGVAQSPRYKIIEKRQSVAFWCNPISGHATLYWYQQILGQGPKLLIQFQNNGVVDDSQLPKDRFSAERLKGVDSTLKIQPAKLEDSAVYLCASSLDRGGNQPQHFGDGTRLSIL.

This clone came up once. The J gene is TRBJ1-5, the V gene TRBV5-1, with D perhaps TRBD1 (5 bases). Trimming pared 0 bases from V and 2 bases from J, leaving 12 bases between. In germline, CDR1 is SGHRS, CDR2 YFSETQ. The CDR3 covers 16 residues. CDR3 sequence reads: CASSLGGESGNQPQHF. The CDR3 nucleotides read TGCGCCAGCAGCTTGGGGGGCGAGTCCGGCAATCAGCCCCAGCATTTT.

The chain recombines TRBV6-1 with TRBJ2-7; D may be TRBD2 (5 bases). This CDR3 spans 12 amino acids. The V gene's germline CDR1 is MNHNS and CDR2 SASEGT. The V end was cut by 2 bases, the J end by 8 bases, with 10 bases between. CDR3 amino acids: CASSERAGQQYF. The CDR3 nucleotides read TGTGCCAGCAGTGAAAGGGCGGGTCAGCAGTACTTC.